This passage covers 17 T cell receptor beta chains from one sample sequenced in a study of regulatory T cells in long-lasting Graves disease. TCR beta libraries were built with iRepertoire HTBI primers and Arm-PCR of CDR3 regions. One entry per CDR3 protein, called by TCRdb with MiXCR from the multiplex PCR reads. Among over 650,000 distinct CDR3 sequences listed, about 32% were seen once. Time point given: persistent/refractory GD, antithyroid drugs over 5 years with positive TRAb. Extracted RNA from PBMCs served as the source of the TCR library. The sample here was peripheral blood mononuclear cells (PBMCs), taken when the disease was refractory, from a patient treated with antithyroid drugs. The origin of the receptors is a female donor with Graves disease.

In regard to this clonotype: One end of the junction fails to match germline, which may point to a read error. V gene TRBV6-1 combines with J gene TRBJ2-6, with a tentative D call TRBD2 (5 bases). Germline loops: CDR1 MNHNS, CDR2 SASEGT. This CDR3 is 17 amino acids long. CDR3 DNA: TGTGCCATCAGTGACGGCAGGAGGAGATCTGGGGCCAACGTCCTGACTTTC. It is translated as CAISDGRRRSGANVLTF.

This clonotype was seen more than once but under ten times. In DNA, the CDR3 is TGTGCCAGCAGCCAACGACAGGGGTGGCAGCCCCAGCATTTT. It encodes CASSQRQGWQPQHF. The V gene is TRBV5-6, the J gene TRBJ1-5; 8 bases line up with TRBD1. The CDR3 has 14 amino acids. V lost 4 bases and J lost 7; bases outside the gene matches: 7. Germline V CDR1 and CDR2: SGHDT, YYEEEE. Using reference TRBV5-6 and TRBJ1-5 for the parts outside the CDR3, the full variable domain is DAGVTQSPTHLIKTRGQQVTLRCSPKSGHDTVSWYQQALGQGPQFIFQYYEEEERQRGNFPDRFSGHQFPNYSSELNVNALLLGDSALYLCASSQRQGWQPQHFGDGTRLSIL.

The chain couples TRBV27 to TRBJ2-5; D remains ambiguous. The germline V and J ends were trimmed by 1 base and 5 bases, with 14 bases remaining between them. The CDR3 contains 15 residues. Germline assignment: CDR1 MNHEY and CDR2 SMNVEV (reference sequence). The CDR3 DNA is TGTGCCAGCAGTTTATACGGACGGCCCGGGGAGACCCAGTACTTC. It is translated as CASSLYGRPGETQYF.

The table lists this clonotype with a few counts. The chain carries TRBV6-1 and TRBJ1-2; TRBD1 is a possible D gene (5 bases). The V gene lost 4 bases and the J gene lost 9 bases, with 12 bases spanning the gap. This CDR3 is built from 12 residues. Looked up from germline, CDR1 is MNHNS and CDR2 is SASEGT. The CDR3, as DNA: TGTGCCAGCAGTGTACCCCCAGGGAGCTACACCTTC. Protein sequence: CASSVPPGSYTF.

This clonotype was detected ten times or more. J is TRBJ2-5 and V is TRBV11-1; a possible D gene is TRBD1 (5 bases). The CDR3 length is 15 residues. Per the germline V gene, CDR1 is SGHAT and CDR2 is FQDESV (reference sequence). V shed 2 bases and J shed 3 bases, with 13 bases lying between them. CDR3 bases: TGTGCCAGCAGCTTAAGTTTGGGCAGGGAAGAGACCCAGTACTTC. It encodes CASSLSLGREETQYF.

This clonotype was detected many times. CDR3 region: CASGYRVIGTEAFF. CDR3 DNA sequence: TGTGCCAGCGGGTACAGGGTAATCGGCACTGAAGCTTTCTTT. V usage is TRBV6-4 and J usage is TRBJ1-1; tentative D call: TRBD1 (6 bases). The CDR3 is made up of 14 amino acids. V gave up 8 bases and J gave up 4 bases, with 17 bases separating them. CDR1 MRHNA and CDR2 SNTAGT come from the germline V gene.

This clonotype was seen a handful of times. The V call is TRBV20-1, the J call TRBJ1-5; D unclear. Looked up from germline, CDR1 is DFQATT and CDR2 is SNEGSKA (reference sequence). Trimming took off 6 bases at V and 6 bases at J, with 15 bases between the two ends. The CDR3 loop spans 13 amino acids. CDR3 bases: TGCAGTGCAAGTGCTACTTCTGGTCAGCCCCAGCATTTT. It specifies CSASATSGQPQHF.

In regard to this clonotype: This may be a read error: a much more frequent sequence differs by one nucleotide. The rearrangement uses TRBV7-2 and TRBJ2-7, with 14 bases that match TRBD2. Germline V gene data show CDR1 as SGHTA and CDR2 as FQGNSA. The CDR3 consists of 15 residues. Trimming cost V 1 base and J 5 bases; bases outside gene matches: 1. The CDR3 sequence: CASSLGGLAGDEQYF. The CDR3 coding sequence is TGTGCCAGCAGCTTAGGGGGACTAGCGGGAGACGAGCAGTACTTC.

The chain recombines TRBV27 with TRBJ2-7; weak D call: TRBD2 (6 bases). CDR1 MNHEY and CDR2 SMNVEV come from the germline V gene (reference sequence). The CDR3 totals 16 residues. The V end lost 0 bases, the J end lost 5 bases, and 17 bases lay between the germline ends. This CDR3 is CASSLSGGSIRHEQYF. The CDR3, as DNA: TGTGCCAGCAGTTTATCGGGGGGTAGCATAAGGCACGAGCAGTACTTC.

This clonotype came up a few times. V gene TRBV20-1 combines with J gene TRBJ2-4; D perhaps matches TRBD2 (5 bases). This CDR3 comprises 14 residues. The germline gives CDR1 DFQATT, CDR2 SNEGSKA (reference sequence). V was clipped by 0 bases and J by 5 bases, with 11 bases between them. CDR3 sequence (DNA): TGCAGTGCTAGAGACTGGACTGCACAAAACATTCAGTACTTC. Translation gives CSARDWTAQNIQYF.

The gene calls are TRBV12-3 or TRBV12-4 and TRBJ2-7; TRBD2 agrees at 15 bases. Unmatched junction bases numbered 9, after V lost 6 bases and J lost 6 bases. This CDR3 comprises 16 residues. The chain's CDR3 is CASSQGGLAGGSEQYF. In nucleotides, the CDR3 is TGTGCCAGCAGCCAGGGGGGACTAGCGGGAGGTAGCGAGCAGTACTTC.

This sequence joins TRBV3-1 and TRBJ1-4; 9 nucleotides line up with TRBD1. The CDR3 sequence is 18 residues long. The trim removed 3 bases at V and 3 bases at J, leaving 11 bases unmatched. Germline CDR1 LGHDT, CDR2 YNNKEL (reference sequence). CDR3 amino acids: CASSQDHGRDRANEKLFF. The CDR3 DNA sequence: TGTGCCAGCAGCCAGGACCACGGCCGGGACAGGGCTAATGAAAAACTGTTTTTT.

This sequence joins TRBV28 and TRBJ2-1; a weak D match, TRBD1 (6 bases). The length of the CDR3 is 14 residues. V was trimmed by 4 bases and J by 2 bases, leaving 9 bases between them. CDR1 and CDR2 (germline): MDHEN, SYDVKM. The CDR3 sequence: CASSYRATYNEQFF. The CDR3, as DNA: TGTGCCAGCAGTTACAGGGCTACCTACAATGAGCAGTTCTTC.

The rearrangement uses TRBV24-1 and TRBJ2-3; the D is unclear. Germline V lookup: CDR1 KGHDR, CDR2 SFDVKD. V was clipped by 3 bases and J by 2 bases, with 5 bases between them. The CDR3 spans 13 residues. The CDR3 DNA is TGTGCCACCAGTGATGGTGTCACAGATACGCAGTATTTT. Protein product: CATSDGVTDTQYF.

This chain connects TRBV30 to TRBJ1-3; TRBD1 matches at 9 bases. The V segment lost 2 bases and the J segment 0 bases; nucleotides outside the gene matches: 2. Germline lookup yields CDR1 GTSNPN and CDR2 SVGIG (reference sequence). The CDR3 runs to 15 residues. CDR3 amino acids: CAWSWGQGSGNTIYF. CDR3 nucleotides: TGTGCCTGGAGTTGGGGACAGGGCTCTGGAAACACCATATATTTT.

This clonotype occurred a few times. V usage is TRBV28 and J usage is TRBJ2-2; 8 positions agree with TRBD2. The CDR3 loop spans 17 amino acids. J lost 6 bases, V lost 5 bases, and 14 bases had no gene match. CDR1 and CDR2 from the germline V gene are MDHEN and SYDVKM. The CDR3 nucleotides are TGTGCCAGCAGTCCTCCGGGACTAGTAGTCGTCCCCGGGGAGCTGTTTTTT. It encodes CASSPPGLVVVPGELFF.

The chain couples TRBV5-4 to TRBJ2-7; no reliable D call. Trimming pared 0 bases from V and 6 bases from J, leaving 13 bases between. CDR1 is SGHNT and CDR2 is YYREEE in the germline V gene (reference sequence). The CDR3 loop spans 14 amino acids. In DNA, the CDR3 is TGTGCCAGCAGCTTGGACCAGAATCGAGGCGAGCAGTACTTC. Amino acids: CASSLDQNRGEQYF.